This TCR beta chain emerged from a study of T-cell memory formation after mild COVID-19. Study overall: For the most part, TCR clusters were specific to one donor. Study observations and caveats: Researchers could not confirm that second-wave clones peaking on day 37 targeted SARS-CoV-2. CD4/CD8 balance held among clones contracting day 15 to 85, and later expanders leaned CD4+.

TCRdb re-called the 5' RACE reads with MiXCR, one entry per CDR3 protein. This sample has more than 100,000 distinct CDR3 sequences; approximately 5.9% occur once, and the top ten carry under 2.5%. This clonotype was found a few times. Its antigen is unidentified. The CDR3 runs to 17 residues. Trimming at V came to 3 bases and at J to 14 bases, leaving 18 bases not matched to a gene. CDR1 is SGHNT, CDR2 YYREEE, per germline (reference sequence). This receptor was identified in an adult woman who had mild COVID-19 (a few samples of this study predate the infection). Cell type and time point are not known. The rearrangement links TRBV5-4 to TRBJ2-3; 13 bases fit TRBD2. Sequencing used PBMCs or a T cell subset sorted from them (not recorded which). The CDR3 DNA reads TGTGCCAGCAGCTCGGCGGGACTAGCGGGGAACACTAATACGTTGTATTTT. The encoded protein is CASSSAGLAGNTNTLYF.